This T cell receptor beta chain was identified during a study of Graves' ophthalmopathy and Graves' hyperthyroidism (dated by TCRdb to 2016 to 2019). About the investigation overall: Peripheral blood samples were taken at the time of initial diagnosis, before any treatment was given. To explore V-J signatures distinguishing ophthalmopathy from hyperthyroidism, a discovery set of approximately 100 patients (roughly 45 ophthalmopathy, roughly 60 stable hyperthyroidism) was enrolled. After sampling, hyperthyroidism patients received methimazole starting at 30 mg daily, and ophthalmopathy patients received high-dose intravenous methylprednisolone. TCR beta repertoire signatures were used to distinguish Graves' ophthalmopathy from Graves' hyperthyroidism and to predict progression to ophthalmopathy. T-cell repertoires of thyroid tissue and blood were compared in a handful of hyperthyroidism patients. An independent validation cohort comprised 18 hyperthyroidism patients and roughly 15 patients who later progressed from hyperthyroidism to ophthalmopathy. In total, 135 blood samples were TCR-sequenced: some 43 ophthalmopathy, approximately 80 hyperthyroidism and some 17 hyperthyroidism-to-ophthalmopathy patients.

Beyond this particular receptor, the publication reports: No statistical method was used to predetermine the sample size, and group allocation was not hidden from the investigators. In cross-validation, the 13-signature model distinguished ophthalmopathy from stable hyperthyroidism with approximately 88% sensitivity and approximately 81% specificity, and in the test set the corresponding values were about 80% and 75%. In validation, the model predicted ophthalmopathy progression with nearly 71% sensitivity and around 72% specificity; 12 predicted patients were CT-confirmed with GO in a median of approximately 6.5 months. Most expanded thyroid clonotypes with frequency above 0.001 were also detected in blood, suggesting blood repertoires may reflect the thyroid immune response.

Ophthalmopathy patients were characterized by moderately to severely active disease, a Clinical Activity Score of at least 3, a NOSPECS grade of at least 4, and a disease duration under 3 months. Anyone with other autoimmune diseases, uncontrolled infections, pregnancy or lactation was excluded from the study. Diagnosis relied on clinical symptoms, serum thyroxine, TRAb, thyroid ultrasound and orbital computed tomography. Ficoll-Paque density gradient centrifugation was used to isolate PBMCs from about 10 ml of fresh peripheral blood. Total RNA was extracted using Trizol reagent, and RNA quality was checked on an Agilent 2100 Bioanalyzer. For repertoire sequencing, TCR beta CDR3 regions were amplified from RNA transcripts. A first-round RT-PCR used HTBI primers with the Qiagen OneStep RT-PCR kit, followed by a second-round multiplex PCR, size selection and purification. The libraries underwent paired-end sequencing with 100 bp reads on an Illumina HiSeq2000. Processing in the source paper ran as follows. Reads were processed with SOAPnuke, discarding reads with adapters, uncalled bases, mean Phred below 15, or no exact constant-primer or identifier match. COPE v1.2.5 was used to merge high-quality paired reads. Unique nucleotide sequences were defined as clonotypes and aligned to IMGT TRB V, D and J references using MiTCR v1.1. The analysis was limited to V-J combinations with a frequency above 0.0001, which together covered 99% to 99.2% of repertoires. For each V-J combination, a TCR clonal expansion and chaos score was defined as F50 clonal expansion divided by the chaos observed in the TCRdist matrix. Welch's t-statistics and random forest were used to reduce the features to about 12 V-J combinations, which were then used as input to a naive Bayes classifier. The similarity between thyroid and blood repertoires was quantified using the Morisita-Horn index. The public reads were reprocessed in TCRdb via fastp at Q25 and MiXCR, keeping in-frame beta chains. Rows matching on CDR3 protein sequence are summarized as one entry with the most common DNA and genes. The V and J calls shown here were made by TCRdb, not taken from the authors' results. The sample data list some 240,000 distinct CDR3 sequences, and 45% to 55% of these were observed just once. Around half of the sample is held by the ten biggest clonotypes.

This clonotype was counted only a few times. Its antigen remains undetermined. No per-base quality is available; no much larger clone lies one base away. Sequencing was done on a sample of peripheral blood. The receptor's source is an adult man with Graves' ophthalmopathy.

The nucleotides are TGTGCCACCGGGACCTCTTCGTACGAGCAGTACTTC. This yields the protein CATGTSSYEQYF. The sequence links TRBV7-2 to TRBJ2-7; the D segment might be TRBD1 or TRBD2, since each matches 5 bases. According to the germline V gene, CDR1 reads SGHTA and CDR2 reads FQGNSA. Including cysteine and phenylalanine, the CDR3 has 12 amino acids. Only the CDR3 part of the read is kept: 36 bases, read in frame from the first base. V lost 10 bases and J lost 4 bases; the stretch between them is 14 bases long.